This TCR beta chain was found in a study of blood T cell repertoires in COVID-19. Study-level information: Samples representing acute and convalescent COVID-19 were sourced from the United States, Italy and Spain.

The V and J ends lost 3 bases and 5 bases, in that order; junction bases with no gene match: 7. CDR1 is DFQATT and CDR2 is SNEGSKA in the germline V gene (reference sequence). This CDR3 contains 15 residues. In the original analysis: By means of reference gene primer amplification, nucleated cell counts were estimated. Profiling relied on immunoSEQ multiplex PCR, and the TCRdb table lists in-frame clones only, not all of them. V and J calls and clone size are copied from that table; D and trimming were computed from the DNA. This sample has about 86,000 clones, with over 70% found just once. This clonotype originated in a woman at least 80 years old with active or convalescent COVID-19. This sequence joins TRBV20-1 and TRBJ2-5; 12 bases align to TRBD2. What was sequenced was peripheral blood. The CDR3 coding sequence is TGCAGTGCTAGTCCTCGACTAGCGGGAGATGAGACCCAGTACTTC. Amino acids: CSASPRLAGDETQYF.